The sequence of this TCR beta chain was determined in a study of T-cell reconstitution after alpha-beta-depleted transplantation in children. This CDR3 comprises 14 residues. The germline V and J ends were trimmed by 6 bases and 2 bases, with 17 bases remaining between them. Germline values: CDR1 DFQATT, CDR2 SNEGSKA (reference sequence). This clonotype was picked up many times. TCRbeta library construction was performed incorporating unique molecular identifiers. TCRdb used MiXCR to reprocess the PCR reads, holding one entry per CDR3 protein. The top ten hold 2.6% of the sample, which has about 240,000 distinct CDR3 sequences, 9.5% to 15% seen once.

The sequencing here drew on PBMCs from the stem cell graft donor, taken from the stem cell graft. The source is a human donor who donated a stem cell graft to a child with acute lymphoblastic leukemia. The V call is TRBV20-1, the J call TRBJ2-7; D is possibly TRBD1 (5 bases). This chain's CDR3 is CSAPRQGLTYEQYF. CDR3 sequence (DNA): TGCAGTGCCCCCCGGCAGGGCTTGACCTACGAGCAGTACTTC.